This passage covers 20 T cell receptor beta chains from one sample sequenced in a study of blood T cell repertoires in COVID-19 (dated by TCRdb to 2020 to 2022). Library method: the immunoSEQ multiplex PCR assay. TCRdb holds this immuneACCESS table with in-frame rearrangements only. Some clones are missing; in checked studies, unresolved V genes explain under half, and the rest has no known cause. The sample table records 100,000 to 150,000 clones; about 89% of these occur just once. The ten largest clones take up 10% to 12% of the sample. Sequencing was done on a sample of peripheral blood. All receptors derive from a woman in her sixties or seventies with COVID-19, enrolled during active disease.

This chain links TRBV5-4 with TRBJ2-1, with D possibly TRBD2 on 7 matching bases. CDR1 and CDR2 (germline): SGHNT, YYREEE (reference sequence). The CDR3 is made up of 12 amino acids. Trimming took off 5 bases at V and 8 bases at J, with 11 bases between the two ends. The CDR3 reads CASRGRGYEQFF. CDR3 DNA: TGTGCCAGCAGGGGGAGGGGGTATGAGCAGTTCTTC.

Only one count was recorded for this clone. V and J are TRBV11-3 and TRBJ2-1; 8 bases agree with TRBD1. V lost 2 bases to trimming and J lost 8 bases; unmatched junction nucleotides: 8. Germline CDR1 and CDR2: SGHNT and YENEEA. The length of the CDR3 is 15 residues. CDR3 DNA: TGTGCCAGCAGCTTAACAGGGGGTCAAGACGATGAGCAGTTCTTC. Protein: CASSLTGGQDDEQFF.

A few counts support this clone. V usage is TRBV30 and J usage is TRBJ1-2; D gene ambiguous. Per the germline V gene, CDR1 is GTSNPN and CDR2 is SVGIG (reference sequence). This CDR3 spans 11 amino acids. Trimming stripped 4 bases from V and 4 bases from J, with 7 bases between. This chain's CDR3 is CAWMESYGYTF. The DNA for the CDR3 is TGTGCCTGGATGGAGAGCTATGGCTACACCTTC.

This clone was observed once. The gene calls are TRBV19 and TRBJ2-5; 7 bases fit TRBD1. CDR1 LNHDA and CDR2 SQIVND come from the germline V gene (reference sequence). V shed 5 bases and J 5 bases; nucleotides not matched to a gene: 8. CDR3 length: 14 amino acids. The CDR3 region has the DNA TGTGCCAGTAGTCTTCAAGGGGGCTGGGAGACCCAGTACTTC. Residues: CASSLQGGWETQYF.

The rearrangement joins TRBV18 to TRBJ1-1; no clear D gene. The CDR3 consists of 14 residues. Germline CDR1 is KGHSH and CDR2 is LQKENI. V was cut by 0 bases and J by 0 bases, with 5 bases left in between. CDR3 bases: TGTGCCAGCTCACCACCGGGCTTGAACACTGAAGCTTTCTTT. It codes for CASSPPGLNTEAFF.

The gene calls are TRBV10-2 and TRBJ1-6; maybe TRBD1 (5 bases). The CDR3 extends over 16 amino acids. The V gene's germline CDR1 is WSHSY and CDR2 SAAADI. V dropped 8 bases and J dropped 4 bases, with 18 bases sitting between them. The chain's CDR3 is CASGSGGSSYNSPLHF. In DNA, the CDR3 is TGCGCCAGCGGGAGCGGGGGGAGTTCATATAATTCACCCCTCCACTTT.

This sequence joins TRBV5-5 and TRBJ1-5, with 9 bases matching TRBD1. Germline lookup yields CDR1 SGHKS and CDR2 YYEKEE (reference sequence). This CDR3 has 16 amino acids. With 3 bases clipped from V and 4 bases from J, the junction kept 8 bases outside the gene matches. CDR3 coding DNA: TGTGCCAGCAGCTGGGAATGGACAGGGGCTAATCAGCCCCAGCATTTT. This sequence encodes CASSWEWTGANQPQHF. Together with reference TRBV5-5 and TRBJ1-5, the CDR3 gives the full variable domain: DAGVTQSPTHLIKTRGQQVTLRCSPISGHKSVSWYQQVLGQGPQFIFQYYEKEERGRGNFPDRFSARQFPNYSSELNVNALLLGDSALYLCASSWEWTGANQPQHFGDGTRLSIL.

This clone was counted once. The chain is built from TRBV19 and TRBJ1-2, with 11 bases identical to TRBD1. The ends lost 3 bases at V and 5 bases at J; junction bases unmatched: 2. CDR1 and CDR2 (germline): LNHDA, SQIVND (reference sequence). The CDR3 length is 14 residues. The CDR3 nucleotides are TGTGCCAGTAGTATCGGGACAGGGGGATATGGCTACACCTTC. Residues: CASSIGTGGYGYTF.

This rearrangement joins TRBV7-8 to TRBJ2-3; 8 nucleotides line up with TRBD1. J lost 0 bases, V lost 1 base, and 9 bases had no gene match. The V gene's germline CDR1 is SGHVS and CDR2 FQNEAQ. The CDR3 covers 18 residues. CDR3 loop: CASSLERQGIASTDTQYF. Written as DNA, the CDR3 is TGTGCCAGCAGCTTAGAAAGACAGGGGATAGCTAGCACAGATACGCAGTATTTT.

V and J are TRBV7-2 and TRBJ2-5, with 11 bases aligning to TRBD2. The V segment lost 1 base and the J segment 6 bases; nucleotides outside the gene matches: 7. The germline V gene has CDR1 SGHTA and CDR2 FQGNSA. This CDR3 has 16 residues. As DNA, the CDR3 is TGTGCCAGCAGCTTAGGCGTAGCGGGGGGGCAACAGACCCAGTACTTC. Translation: CASSLGVAGGQQTQYF.

With respect to this clone: A read error may produce the germline difference seen at one junction end. This chain joins TRBV7-7 and TRBJ2-2; 13 bases map to TRBD2. CDR1 SSHAT and CDR2 FNYEAQ come from the germline V gene (reference sequence). The CDR3 is 15 residues long. The CDR3 sequence is CASRRTSGGDGELFF. CDR3 bases: TGTGCTAGCAGACGGACTAGCGGGGGAGACGGGGAGCTGTTTTTT.

This chain joins TRBV5-6 and TRBJ1-5; 10 nucleotides match TRBD1. CDR3 length equals 17 residues. Germline V CDR1 and CDR2: SGHDT, YYEEEE. The V segment lost 1 base and the J segment 7 bases; nucleotides outside the gene matches: 11. As DNA, the CDR3 is TGTGCCAGCAGCTTGAGCAGGGACAGGGGCTCGGGGCAGCCCCAGCATTTT. This codes for CASSLSRDRGSGQPQHF.

This chain links TRBV11-3 with TRBJ2-5, with D unclear. Germline CDR1 SGHNT, CDR2 YENEEA. Trimming took 0 bases from V and 4 from J, leaving 3 bases between them. The CDR3 has 12 residues. The CDR3 bases are TGTGCCAGCAGCTTAGACAGAGAGACCCAGTACTTC. Its protein is CASSLDRETQYF.

This clone was seen only once. This chain uses TRBV2 with TRBJ1-5; D is ambiguous. Trimming shortened V by 1 base and J by 3 bases, and 7 bases separated the two germline ends. Germline V gene sequence: CDR1 SNHLY, CDR2 FYNNEI. The CDR3 is 14 residues long. CDR3 sequence (DNA): TGTGCCAGCAGTGAAGGCGGATTCAATCAGCCCCAGCATTTT. It encodes CASSEGGFNQPQHF.

The genes are TRBV2 and TRBJ1-5; 7 bases match TRBD1. V gave up 7 bases and J gave up 3 bases; unmatched junction bases: 6. CDR1 is SNHLY and CDR2 is FYNNEI in the germline V gene. This CDR3 contains 14 residues. CDR3 in DNA: TGTGCCAGCAACCCGGGACAGAACAATCAGCCCCAGCATTTT. Its protein product is CASNPGQNNQPQHF.

The chain uses TRBV2 and TRBJ2-2, with TRBD2 identical over 7 bases. The germline V gene has CDR1 SNHLY and CDR2 FYNNEI. With V trimmed by 6 bases and J by 4 bases, 8 bases remained unmatched. The CDR3 has 15 amino acids. The CDR3: CASSWEGSGTGELFF. The CDR3 DNA sequence: TGTGCCAGCAGCTGGGAGGGATCGGGCACCGGGGAGCTGTTTTTT.

The chain is built from TRBV14 and TRBJ2-3, with 8 bases identical to TRBD1. This CDR3 spans 14 amino acids. Germline loops: CDR1 SGHDN, CDR2 FVKESK. The ends lost 7 bases at V and 3 bases at J; junction bases unmatched: 6. The CDR3 region is CASTSGQGTDTQYF. In DNA, the CDR3 is TGTGCCAGCACCTCAGGACAGGGAACAGATACGCAGTATTTT.

This chain links TRBV19 with TRBJ1-4; D is ambiguous. Germline CDR1 and CDR2: LNHDA and SQIVND (reference sequence). V lost 8 bases and J lost 3, with 19 bases in between. The CDR3 is 16 residues long. CDR3 sequence reads: CASLASAGRANEKLFF. For the CDR3, the DNA is TGTGCCAGTTTGGCCAGTGCCGGGAGGGCTAATGAAAAACTGTTTTTT.

The chain joins TRBV10-3 to TRBJ2-7; tentatively, D is TRBD1 (5 bases). The CDR3 spans 15 residues. The V end lost 0 bases, the J end lost 0 bases, and 9 bases lay between the germline ends. Per germline, CDR1 ENHRY and CDR2 SYGVKD. The CDR3: CAISESRVSSYEQYF. The CDR3 bases are TGTGCCATCAGTGAGTCCAGGGTAAGCTCCTACGAGCAGTACTTC.

This chain links TRBV4-1 with TRBJ2-4; D may be TRBD2 (6 bases). The CDR3 has 17 residues. The V and J ends lost 3 bases and 0 bases respectively, with 15 bases between them. Germline CDR1 is MGHRA and CDR2 is YSYEKL. Here the CDR3 reads CASSHPGGELAKNIQYF. The CDR3 region has the DNA TGCGCCAGCAGCCATCCTGGCGGGGAACTAGCCAAAAACATTCAGTACTTC.